This is a list of T cell receptor beta chains from one sample in a study of T cells in Graves' hyperthyroidism and ophthalmopathy. A single record per CDR3 protein comes from TCRdb applying MiXCR to the multiplex PCR reads. The sample carries 500,000 to 750,000 distinct CDR3 sequences, roughly 14% recorded once. The sequencing input was blood. Receptors originate from a woman in her twenties or thirties with Graves' hyperthyroidism. Each CDR3 is given with its conserved first and last residue. Fields, in order: V gene, CDR3 length, D gene, J gene, clone size, CDR3 DNA, CDR3 protein. A D gene is named only where the DNA matches it firmly. Some rows mark clone size as missing; the rest say once, few, many or name a class of expanded clone.

TRBV5-1	14	NA	TRBJ2-1	many	TGCGCCAGCAGCCGACTATCTCCTGAAAATGAGCAGTTCTTC	CASSRLSPENEQFF
TRBV11-2	14	NA	TRBJ1-1	many	TGTGCCAGCAGTCGTCGGGTGGGGAACACTGAAGCTTTCTTT	CASSRRVGNTEAFF
TRBV12-3/TRBV12-4	17	TRBD1	TRBJ1-5	few	TGTGCCAGCAGCGGGGGCAGGGGGGTATTGAGCAATCAGCCCCAGCATTTT	CASSGGRGVLSNQPQHF
TRBV6-5	13	NA	TRBJ1-1	many	TGTGCCAGCAGTTACCAGGGGAGGACTGAAGCTTTCTTT	CASSYQGRTEAFF
TRBV7-9	15	TRBD1	TRBJ1-2	few	TGTGCCAGCAGCCCCCGGACAGGGTCTAACTATGGCTACACCTTC	CASSPRTGSNYGYTF
TRBV5-1	14	NA	TRBJ1-1	many	TGCGCCAGCAACCCCTCTTGGGGGGACACTGAAGCTTTCTTT	CASNPSWGDTEAFF
TRBV2	13	NA	TRBJ2-1	many	TGTGCCAGCAAACAGACCCCTAGCAATGAGCAGTTCTTC	CASKQTPSNEQFF
TRBV30	15	TRBD2	TRBJ2-5	NA	TGTGCCTGGAGCTCCGGACTAGTCTCGAGTGAGACCCAGTACTTC	CAWSSGLVSSETQYF
TRBV5-1	15	NA	TRBJ2-1	many	TGCGCCAGCAGCTTGGTACGGCAGATCTACAATGAGCAGTTCTTC	CASSLVRQIYNEQFF
TRBV30	14	TRBD1	TRBJ2-7	many	TGTGCCTGGAACAAGGGGGCCACTCTCGACGAGCAGTACTTC	CAWNKGATLDEQYF
TRBV9	15	TRBD2	TRBJ2-5	few	TGTGCCAGCAGCGGAGGACTAGCGGGGCAAGAGACCCAGTACTTC	CASSGGLAGQETQYF
TRBV7-3	16	TRBD2	TRBJ2-1	NA	TGTGCCAGCAGCTCCCGGGGGGGAAGAGCGGCGGGTGAGCAGTTCTTC	CASSSRGGRAAGEQFF
TRBV10-3	14	NA	TRBJ2-7	many	TGTGCCATCAGAGCCGGGACCAGCTCCTACGAGCAGTACTTC	CAIRAGTSSYEQYF
TRBV12-3/TRBV12-4	15	TRBD2	TRBJ2-7	many	TGTGCCAGCTGCTTGGAAAGCGGGGCTTCCTACGAGCAGTACTTC	CASCLESGASYEQYF
TRBV20-1	13	TRBD1	TRBJ1-1	many	TGCAGTGCTAGTGGACAGGGAGGAACTGAAGCTTTCTTT	CSASGQGGTEAFF
TRBV5-1	19	TRBD2	TRBJ2-1	NA	TGCGTCAGCAGCTCCGGGACTAGCGCCACGGCAGGCTCCTACAATGAGCAGTTCTTC	CVSSSGTSATAGSYNEQFF
TRBV5-1	14	TRBD1	TRBJ2-5	many	TGCGCCAGCAGCTTGGTGGCAGGGGGACAGACCCAGTACTTC	CASSLVAGGQTQYF
TRBV10-1	15	TRBD1	TRBJ2-3	few	TGCGCCAGCAGTCAACAGGGGGCGGTGATAGATACGCAGTATTTT	CASSQQGAVIDTQYF
TRBV6-2/TRBV6-3	15	NA	TRBJ2-2	few	TGTGCCAGCAGTTACATTCTTCCCGAGACCGGGGAGCTGTTTTTT	CASSYILPETGELFF
TRBV20-1	15	TRBD2	TRBJ2-5	NA	TGCAGTGCTAGAGATCAGAATAGCGGGAGGGAGACCCAGTACTTC	CSARDQNSGRETQYF
TRBV20-1	14	TRBD2	TRBJ2-3	NA	TGCAGTGCTAGATTAGCGGGGGACGCAGATACGCAGTATTTT	CSARLAGDADTQYF
TRBV27	13	NA	TRBJ1-1	many	TGTGCCAGCAGTTTATCTGCAGACACTGAAGCTTTCTTT	CASSLSADTEAFF
TRBV28	16	TRBD2	TRBJ2-1	many	TGTGCCAGCAGCAAACCCAGACTAGCGGGATACAATGAGCAGTTCTTC	CASSKPRLAGYNEQFF
TRBV7-9	16	NA	TRBJ2-1	many	TGTGCCAGCAGCGCCACAGGCACTCTTAGCTACAATGAGCAGTTCTTC	CASSATGTLSYNEQFF
TRBV7-2	13	NA	TRBJ1-4	few	TGTGCCAGCAGCTTATCGGCCCTAGGAAAACTGTTTTTT	CASSLSALGKLFF
TRBV9	17	NA	TRBJ2-1	many	TGTGCCAGCAGCGTAAGGGAGCACCGGGGAGCCTACAATGAGCAGTTCTTC	CASSVREHRGAYNEQFF
TRBV9	16	TRBD2	TRBJ2-5	NA	TGTGCCAGCAGCGAAAGTCTAGCGGGACGCGGGGAGACCCAGTACTTC	CASSESLAGRGETQYF
TRBV6-2/TRBV6-3	13	NA	TRBJ2-3	NA	TGTGCCAGCAGTTACCGGGACGGAGATACGCAGTATTTT	CASSYRDGDTQYF
TRBV7-9	16	TRBD2	TRBJ2-7	many	TGTGCCAGCAGCCCTTTGGGGGGAGGGAGCTCCTACGAGCAGTACTTC	CASSPLGGGSSYEQYF
TRBV7-3	13	NA	TRBJ2-7	many	TGTGCCAGCAGCTCAAATGGGGGATACGAGCAGTACTTC	CASSSNGGYEQYF
TRBV2	16	NA	TRBJ1-6	many	TGTGCCAGCAGTGAACGGGAGAGCTCCTATAATTCACCCCTCCACTTT	CASSERESSYNSPLHF
TRBV5-1	14	NA	TRBJ2-7	few	TGCGCCAGCAGCTCCGGGACGGATTCCTACGAGCAGTACTTC	CASSSGTDSYEQYF
TRBV11-2	15	TRBD2	TRBJ2-7	many	TGTGCCAGCAGCCCCCAACTAGCGGAGACCTACGAGCAGTACTTC	CASSPQLAETYEQYF
TRBV6-1	15	NA	TRBJ2-2	few	TGTGCCAGCAGTCATTCTAGGGGTTCGACCGGGGAGCTGTTTTTT	CASSHSRGSTGELFF
TRBV15	14	TRBD1	TRBJ1-5	few	TGTGCCACCAGCAAAGGACAGGGTGGTCAGCCCCAGCATTTT	CATSKGQGGQPQHF
TRBV27	16	NA	TRBJ2-2	NA	TGTGCCAGCAGTCTGGACAGACGAGGGGTTACCGGGGAGCTGTTTTTT	CASSLDRRGVTGELFF
TRBV20-1	11	NA	TRBJ2-1	many	TGCAGTGCTAGAGCGGAGGATGAGCAGTTCTTC	CSARAEDEQFF
TRBV7-3	16	TRBD2	TRBJ2-1	many	TGTGCCAGCAGTTCAACCGGGACTAGCGGTTACAATGAGCAGTTCTTC	CASSSTGTSGYNEQFF
TRBV6-1	14	NA	TRBJ1-3	many	TGTGCCAGCAGTGACGGCGACCCTGGAAACACCATATATTTT	CASSDGDPGNTIYF
TRBV6-6	17	TRBD2	TRBJ2-7	few	TGTGCCAGCAGTTACTCGAATCCGGGACTACCGACCTACGAGCAGTACTTC	CASSYSNPGLPTYEQYF
TRBV7-2	16	TRBD2	TRBJ2-3	many	TGTGCCAGCAGCTTAAGGCTAGCGGGAGTGATGGATACGCAGTATTTT	CASSLRLAGVMDTQYF
TRBV20-1	13	TRBD2	TRBJ2-3	few	TGCAGTGCCGAGACTAGCAGCACAGATACGCAGTATTTT	CSAETSSTDTQYF
TRBV6-2/TRBV6-3	15	NA	TRBJ2-7	NA	TGTGCCAGCAGTTACTCCCAGGGGTTGAATGACGAGCAGTACTTC	CASSYSQGLNDEQYF
TRBV12-3/TRBV12-4	14	NA	TRBJ1-4	many	TGTGCCAGCAGACCCTCAGGGGCGGGAGAAAAACTGTTTTTT	CASRPSGAGEKLFF
TRBV30	14	NA	TRBJ2-7	NA	TGTGCCTGGAGTGTGGGCAGGGGAGCGGGCGAGCAGTACTTC	CAWSVGRGAGEQYF
TRBV5-5	17	TRBD1	TRBJ1-1	NA	TGTGCCAGCAGCTTGTACGACAGGGTGCGGATGAACACTGAAGCTTTCTTT	CASSLYDRVRMNTEAFF
TRBV18	14	NA	TRBJ2-4	many	TGTGCCAGCTCACCACCGGGGCGAAGGGACATTCAGTACTTC	CASSPPGRRDIQYF
TRBV20-1	14	NA	TRBJ2-7	NA	TGCAAACGAACGCCGGGACAATCTACCTACGAGCAGTACTTC	CKRTPGQSTYEQYF
TRBV19	13	NA	TRBJ2-7	NA	TGTGCCACCGTCGGGGGCCTTTCGTACGAGCAGTACTTC	CATVGGLSYEQYF
TRBV19	17	TRBD1	TRBJ2-1	NA	TGTGCCAGTAGTATAGCTCCAGGGGGTTCGCGATACAATGAGCAGTTCTTC	CASSIAPGGSRYNEQFF
TRBV12-3/TRBV12-4	14	TRBD1	TRBJ2-3	many	TGTGCCAGCAGTTGGGGACAGAACACAGATACGCAGTATTTT	CASSWGQNTDTQYF
TRBV11-2	14	TRBD2	TRBJ2-7	NA	TGTGCCAGCAGGCTAGCGGAGCCGCTTTACGAGCAGTACTTC	CASRLAEPLYEQYF